This T cell receptor beta chain was retrieved from a study of OX40 agonist ivuxolimab in advanced cancers. Sequenced by immunoSEQ multiplex PCR; TCRdb stores in-frame clones only, minus some. The sample contains about 73,000 clones, approximately 90% of which appear only once. Sampled blood was obtained at baseline, cycle 4 day 1, and cycle 7 day 1. Trimming took 2 bases from V and 4 from J; bases not matched to a gene: 3. CDR3 length: 15 residues. Germline loops: CDR1 MDHEN, CDR2 SYDVKM. The material was CD4+ or CD8+ T cells sorted from blood, obtained in a trial of the OX40 agonist ivuxolimab. The receptor comes from an adult with an advanced solid tumor such as melanoma, head and neck, liver or kidney cancer. V and J are TRBV28 and TRBJ2-1, with 9 bases lining up with TRBD1. Here the CDR3 DNA reads TGTGCCAGCAGTTTAGCCGGGACAGGGTACAATGAGCAGTTCTTC. It is translated as CASSLAGTGYNEQFF.